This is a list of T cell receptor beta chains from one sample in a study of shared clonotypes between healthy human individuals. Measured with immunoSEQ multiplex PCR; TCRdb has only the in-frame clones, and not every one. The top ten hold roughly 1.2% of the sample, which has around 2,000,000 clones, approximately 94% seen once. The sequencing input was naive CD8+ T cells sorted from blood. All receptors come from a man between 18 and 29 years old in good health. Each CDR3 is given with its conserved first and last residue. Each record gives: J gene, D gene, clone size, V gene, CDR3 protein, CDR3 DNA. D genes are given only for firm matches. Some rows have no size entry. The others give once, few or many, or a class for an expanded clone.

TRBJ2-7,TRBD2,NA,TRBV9,CASSGSGSLLYEQYF,TGTGCCAGCAGCGGTAGCGGGAGTTTGTTGTACGAGCAGTACTTC
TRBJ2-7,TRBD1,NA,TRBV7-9,CASSRDRGLDYEQYF,TGTGCCAGCAGCCGTGACAGGGGGCTAGACTACGAGCAGTACTTC
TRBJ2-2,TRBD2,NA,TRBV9,CASSASGSSTGELFF,TGTGCCAGCAGCGCTAGCGGGTCGAGCACCGGGGAGCTGTTTTTT
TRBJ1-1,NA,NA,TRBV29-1,CSVLGENTEAFF,TGCAGCGTTCTGGGAGAGAACACTGAAGCTTTCTTT
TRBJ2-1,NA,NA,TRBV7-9,CASSLAGGDYNEQFF,TGTGCCAGCAGCTTAGCAGGGGGAGACTACAATGAGCAGTTCTTC
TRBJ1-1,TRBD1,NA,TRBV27,CASSFGTGLTVKAFF,TGTGCCAGCAGTTTCGGGACAGGACTTACGGTGAAGGCTTTCTTT
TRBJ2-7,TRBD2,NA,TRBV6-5,CASRTGTSAYEQYF,TGTGCCAGCAGGACCGGGACTAGCGCTTACGAGCAGTACTTC
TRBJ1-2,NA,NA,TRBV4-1,CASSQDQLPRVNYGYTF,TGCGCCAGCAGCCAAGATCAGCTCCCCCGAGTTAACTATGGCTACACCTTC
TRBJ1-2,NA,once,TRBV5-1,CASSLVEGYGYTF,TGCGCCAGCAGCCTAGTAGAGGGGTATGGCTACACCTTC
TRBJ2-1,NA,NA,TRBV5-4,CASSLGWGSNEQFF,TGTGCCAGCAGCCTGGGATGGGGCTCCAATGAGCAGTTCTTC
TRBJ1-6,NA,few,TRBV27,CASSPTGPPTPLHF,TGTGCCAGCAGTCCCACGGGTCCCCCCACCCCCCTCCACTTT
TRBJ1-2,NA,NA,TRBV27,CASTDSWRSSGYTF,TGTGCCAGCACCGATTCATGGCGGTCGAGCGGCTACACCTTC
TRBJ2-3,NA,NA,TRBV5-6,CASSLGGLFTDTQYF,TGTGCCAGCAGCTTGGGGGGACTGTTCACAGATACGCAGTATTTT
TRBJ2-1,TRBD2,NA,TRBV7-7,CASSLERGRKSSYNEQFF,TGTGCTAGCAGCTTAGAGCGGGGGCGCAAGAGCTCCTACAATGAGCAGTTCTTC
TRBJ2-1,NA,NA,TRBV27,CASSLTFSVLYNEQFF,TGTGCCAGCAGCTTGACCTTCTCCGTCCTCTACAATGAGCAGTTCTTC
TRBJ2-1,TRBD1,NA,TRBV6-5,CASSYSTGIDEQFF,TGTGCCAGCAGTTACTCGACAGGGATCGATGAGCAGTTCTTC
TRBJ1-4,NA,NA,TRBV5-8,CASSLRVDQEKLFF,TGTGCCAGCAGCTTGAGGGTAGATCAGGAAAAACTGTTTTTT
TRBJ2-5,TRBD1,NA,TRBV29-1,CSAMDRGYQETQYF,TGCAGCGCCATGGACAGGGGGTACCAAGAGACCCAGTACTTC
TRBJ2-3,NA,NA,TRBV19,CASSIFAGPTDTQYF,TGTGCCAGTAGTATTTTTGCGGGCCCCACAGATACGCAGTATTTT
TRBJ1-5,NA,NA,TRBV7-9,CASSLGGSPQHF,TGTGCCAGCAGCTTAGGGGGCTCGCCCCAGCATTTT
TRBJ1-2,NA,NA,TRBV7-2,CASSLGPGQVF,TGTGCCAGCAGCTTAGGGCCCGGGCAGGTCTTC
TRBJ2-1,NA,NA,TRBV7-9,CASSLTGMGNEQFF,TGTGCCAGCAGCTTAACGGGGATGGGCAATGAGCAGTTCTTC
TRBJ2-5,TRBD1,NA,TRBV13,CASSFAYSGGETQYF,TGTGCCAGCAGCTTTGCTTACTCAGGGGGAGAGACCCAGTACTTC
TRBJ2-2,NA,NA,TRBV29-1,CSVESYGTGGSGELFF,TGCAGCGTGGAAAGTTACGGGACGGGCGGATCCGGGGAGCTGTTTTTT
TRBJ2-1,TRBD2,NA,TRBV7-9,CASSLEITAGAVNEQFF,TGTGCCAGCAGCTTAGAAATCACTGCGGGAGCAGTCAATGAGCAGTTCTTC
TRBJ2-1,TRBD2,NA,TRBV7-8,CASSLVGEGTYNEQFF,TGTGCCAGCAGCTTAGTAGGGGAGGGAACCTACAATGAGCAGTTCTTC
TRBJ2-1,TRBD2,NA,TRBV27,CASSQRGDGNEQFF,TGTGCCAGCAGTCAGCGGGGGGATGGCAATGAGCAGTTCTTC
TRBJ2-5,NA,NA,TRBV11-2,CASSPRTSWERVTQYF,TGTGCCAGCAGCCCAAGGACCTCCTGGGAACGGGTAACCCAGTACTTC
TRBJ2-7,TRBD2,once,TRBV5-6,CASSLWTSGGYEQYF,TGTGCCAGCAGCTTATGGACTAGCGGGGGGTACGAGCAGTACTTC
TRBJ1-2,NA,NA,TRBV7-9,CASSLGSQNYGYTF,TGTGCCAGCAGCTTAGGTTCCCAGAACTATGGCTACACCTTC
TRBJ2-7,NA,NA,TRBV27,CASSPTGSPEQYF,TGTGCCAGCAGCCCCACAGGGTCCCCCGAGCAGTACTTC
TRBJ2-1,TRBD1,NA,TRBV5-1,CASSLRTGLNEQFF,TGCGCCAGCAGCCTAAGGACAGGGTTAAATGAGCAGTTCTTC
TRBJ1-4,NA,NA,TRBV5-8,CASSSGGASGEKLFF,TGTGCCAGCAGCTCTGGGGGGGCCTCGGGCGAAAAACTGTTTTTT